The clone carrying this T cell receptor (beta chain) was seen ten or more times. The data were obtained in a study of T cells in Graves' hyperthyroidism and ophthalmopathy. The source material, RNA transcripts, was used to amplify TCR beta CDR3 regions. Researchers ran a first-round RT-PCR on the TCR CDR3 using the HTBI primer set. TCRdb re-derived calls from the multiplex PCR reads in MiXCR, one entry per CDR3 protein. Among 600,000 or so distinct CDR3 sequences, 15% to 20% were seen once, and the ten largest hold around 4%. This CDR3 has 15 amino acids. Germline assignment: CDR1 GTSNPN and CDR2 SVGIG (reference sequence). Trimming removed 4 bases at V and 0 bases at J, with 15 bases between.

The chain recombines TRBV30 with TRBJ1-1, with no clear D. This clonotype originated in a woman in her twenties or thirties with Graves' hyperthyroidism. The sequencing sample was made of blood. The CDR3 nucleotides read TGTGCCTGGATCGACTTCGGACGGATGAACACTGAAGCTTTCTTT. Amino acids: CAWIDFGRMNTEAFF.